This T cell receptor (beta chain) was recovered during a study of shared clonotypes between healthy human individuals. Study as a whole: CD4 naive and memory got three plates each, CD8 naive two, CD8 memory one. Whole-study results and caveats: Around 5% was the fraction of naive CD4 clonotypes found shared across a few donors. Incomplete sequencing of sorted subsets was indicated by rarefaction despite large depth.

Profiled with immunoSEQ multiplex PCR; TCRdb holds only in-frame clones, not every one. The sample lists 2,500,000 or so clones, around 90% occurring once. Every one of the donors was a Caucasian adult that lived in Nashville, Tennessee. The CDR3 totals 14 residues. From germline, CDR1 is SGHRS and CDR2 YFSETQ. About this clone itself: Antigen unknown. Sequence at one end of the junction differs from germline and may be a read error.

This chain connects TRBV5-1 to TRBJ2-7; 9 bases are a match to TRBD1. The sequencing input was naive CD4+ T cells sorted from blood. The subset is: CD45RA+ positively selected. The source of this sequence is a man between 18 and 29 years old in good health. This CDR3 is CASSLDRGNYEQYF. Written as DNA, the CDR3 is TGCGCCAGCAGTTTGGACAGGGGAAACTACGAGCAGTACTTC.